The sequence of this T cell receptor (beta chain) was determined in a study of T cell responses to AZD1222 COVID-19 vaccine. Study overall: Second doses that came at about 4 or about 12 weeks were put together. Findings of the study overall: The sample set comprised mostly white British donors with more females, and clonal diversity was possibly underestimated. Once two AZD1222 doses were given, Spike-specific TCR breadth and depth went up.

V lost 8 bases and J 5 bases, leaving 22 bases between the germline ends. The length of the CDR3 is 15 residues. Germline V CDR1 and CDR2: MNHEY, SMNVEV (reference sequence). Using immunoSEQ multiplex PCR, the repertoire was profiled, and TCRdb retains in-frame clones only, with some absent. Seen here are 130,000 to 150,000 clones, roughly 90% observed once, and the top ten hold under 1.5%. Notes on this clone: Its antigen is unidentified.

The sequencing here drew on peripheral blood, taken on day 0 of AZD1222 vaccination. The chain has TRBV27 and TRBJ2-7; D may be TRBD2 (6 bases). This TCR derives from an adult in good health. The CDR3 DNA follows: TGTGCCAGCGGGAAGGCGTTTAAGGGAGGAGACGAGCAGTACTTC. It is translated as CASGKAFKGGDEQYF.